This TCR beta chain was identified in a study of OX40 agonist ivuxolimab in advanced cancers. The ends were cut back, 4 bases at V and 0 bases at J, with 11 bases in the middle. The CDR3 is 15 amino acids. Germline assignment: CDR1 SGDLS and CDR2 YYNGEE. Study-level findings and limits: Those patients achieving a partial response at 0.1-3.0 mg/kg showed among the lowest clonal expansion.

With regard to this clone: Antigen unknown.

This table comes from immunoSEQ multiplex PCR, and its TCRdb copy is limited to in-frame clones, with some not included. The table lists tens of thousands of clones, 90% to 95% of them singletons. This clonotype was obtained from an adult with an advanced solid tumor such as melanoma, head and neck, liver or kidney cancer. The sequencing here drew on CD4+ or CD8+ T cells sorted from blood, taken in a trial of the OX40 agonist ivuxolimab. V gene TRBV9 combines with J gene TRBJ1-5, with D possibly TRBD1 on 6 matching bases. CDR3 nucleotides: TGTGCCAGCAGCCCCGGGACAAATAGCAATCAGCCCCAGCATTTT. Translating gives CASSPGTNSNQPQHF.